This TCR beta chain derives from a study of cytomegalovirus exposure and HLA in healthy donors. Overall study context: As an earlier analysis found, about 200 million T cells yielded about 120 million unique TCR beta sequences.

The PCR ran on 60 Vbeta and 13 Jbeta primers. Sequenced by immunoSEQ multiplex PCR; TCRdb stores in-frame clones only, minus some. The table lists roughly 95,000 clones, 65% to 90% of them singletons, with roughly 3.4% in the top ten. V was clipped by 3 bases and J by 2 bases, with 11 bases between them. CDR1 and CDR2 from the germline V gene are MNHEY and SMNVEV (reference sequence). The CDR3 spans 15 residues. Details on this clone: Its antigen remains unknown.

Broader study findings: Presence/absence analyses rested on an assumption that sequencing depth was roughly uniform across donors. Cytomegalovirus-associated TCR beta chains were listed, numbering roughly 150.

This TCR was sampled from a man younger than 45 in good health and CMV-seropositive. This chain uses TRBV27 with TRBJ2-1; unclear D gene. The source material was PBMCs. The CDR3 here is CASSFPKATYNEQFF. The CDR3 DNA reads TGTGCCAGCAGTTTCCCTAAAGCTACCTACAATGAGCAGTTCTTC.